The 20 T cell receptor beta chains given below trace back to one sample, sequenced in a study of identical twins. TCRdb analysed the 5' RACE reads with MiXCR anew, one entry per CDR3 protein. This sample has some 500,000 distinct CDR3 sequences, with around a tenth found just once. These data were likewise used in another study, on yellow fever vaccine responses in identical twins.

The material sequenced was PBMCs. The origin of the receptors is a woman in her late teens or twenties in good health.

This clonotype has at least ten counts. CDR3: CASSLLAGSPGFEQYF. The CDR3 nucleotides are TGTGCCAGCAGCTTACTAGCGGGAAGCCCGGGTTTCGAGCAGTACTTC. V is TRBV7-2 and J is TRBJ2-7; TRBD2 aligns across 9 bases. Germline values: CDR1 SGHTA, CDR2 FQGNSA. The V segment lost 2 bases and the J segment 6 bases; nucleotides outside the gene matches: 11. CDR3 length: 16 amino acids.

This sequence joins TRBV2 and TRBJ2-5; the D is unclear. The CDR3 is 12 amino acids. Trimming took 6 bases from V and 7 from J, leaving 12 bases between them. Germline CDR1 and CDR2: SNHLY and FYNNEI. The CDR3 bases are TGTGCCAGCAGAGCGAGCAGTCCGACCCAGTACTTC. This sequence encodes CASRASSPTQYF. Drawing the rest from reference TRBV2 and TRBJ2-5, the complete variable domain is EPEVTQTPSHQVTQMGQEVILRCVPISNHLYFYWYRQILGQKVEFLVSFYNNEISEKSEIFDDQFSVERPDGSNFTLKIRSTKLEDSAMYFCASRASSPTQYFGPGTRLLVL.

The chain combines TRBV5-6 with TRBJ2-7; a weak D match, TRBD1 (5 bases). V lost 1 base and J 3 bases, leaving 8 bases between the germline ends. CDR3 length: 13 amino acids. The germline CDR1 and CDR2 sequences are SGHDT and YYEEEE. CDR3 sequence: CASSLRQIYEQYF. In DNA form, the CDR3 reads TGTGCCAGCAGCTTGAGACAGATCTACGAGCAGTACTTC.

This clonotype was recorded at least ten times. This sequence joins TRBV5-1 and TRBJ2-5, with 8 positions matching TRBD1. Germline CDR1 SGHRS, CDR2 YFSETQ. The CDR3 is 13 amino acids. Trimming removed 4 bases from V and 4 bases from J; junction bases left unmatched: 3. This CDR3 is CASSLGQGETQYF. CDR3 DNA: TGCGCCAGCAGCCTCGGACAGGGAGAGACCCAGTACTTC.

V gene TRBV7-2 combines with J gene TRBJ2-1; D gene uncertain. In germline, CDR1 is SGHTA, CDR2 FQGNSA. Trimming pared 4 bases from V and 4 bases from J, leaving 11 bases between. There are 14 residues in the CDR3. The CDR3 DNA reads TGTGCCAGCAGCTCCGCAATTGGGTACAATGAGCAGTTCTTC. Protein: CASSSAIGYNEQFF.

The chain is built from TRBV12-3 or TRBV12-4 and TRBJ2-7; 14 bases fit TRBD2. The CDR3 is 15 residues long. The ends lost 6 bases at V and 4 bases at J; junction bases unmatched: 5. In DNA, the CDR3 is TGTGCCAGCAGCCAGACTAGCGGGGGGGCATACGAGCAGTACTTC. Translating gives CASSQTSGGAYEQYF.

This clonotype appeared many times. The chain employs TRBV29-1 and TRBJ1-1; maybe TRBD1 (5 bases). V was pared by 3 bases and J by 3 bases, with 8 bases between. The CDR3 is 12 amino acids. Germline V CDR1 and CDR2: SQVTM, ANQGSEA. CDR3 sequence: CSVDRGDTEAFF. The CDR3 bases are TGCAGCGTTGATCGGGGGGACACTGAAGCTTTCTTT.

This chain connects TRBV7-9 to TRBJ2-3, with unresolved D. V was cut by 2 bases and J by 7 bases, with 10 bases left in between. Germline-derived CDR1 and CDR2 are SEHNR and FQNEAQ (reference sequence). The CDR3 is made up of 13 amino acids. CDR3 bases: TGTGCCAGCAGCTTAACGGACCCTAATACGCAGTATTTT. As protein: CASSLTDPNTQYF.

This clonotype was recorded a few times. The chain has TRBV7-6 and TRBJ2-7, with D possibly TRBD2 on 7 matching bases. Per germline, CDR1 SGHVS and CDR2 FNYEAQ. V was trimmed by 5 bases and J by 3 bases, leaving 14 bases between them. The CDR3 covers 14 residues. CDR3 sequence reads: CASSRWGGSYEQYF. Here the CDR3 DNA reads TGTGCCAGCAGCCGATGGGGGGGCAGCTACGAGCAGTACTTC.

This clonotype was recorded many times. The V and J genes are TRBV7-9 and TRBJ2-3, with a possible D match to TRBD1 (6 bases). Germline V gives CDR1 SEHNR, CDR2 FQNEAQ (reference sequence). This CDR3 has 14 amino acids. V was trimmed by 2 bases and J by 2 bases, leaving 8 bases between them. CDR3 protein: CASSLQGPTDTQYF. The CDR3 DNA is TGTGCCAGCAGCTTACAGGGGCCCACAGATACGCAGTATTTT.

The rearrangement uses TRBV14 and TRBJ2-1; 8 bases are shared with TRBD2. Germline V gene sequence: CDR1 SGHDN, CDR2 FVKESK. With 6 bases clipped from V and 2 bases from J, the junction kept 6 bases outside the gene matches. This CDR3 spans 15 amino acids. The CDR3, as DNA: TGTGCCAGCAGGGGGGATAGCGGGGCCTACAATGAGCAGTTCTTC. Amino acids: CASRGDSGAYNEQFF.

For this clonotype: Being one base from a much bigger clone, this may be a read error. The chain uses TRBV5-1 and TRBJ2-5; 12 bases fit TRBD2. Looked up from germline, CDR1 is SGHRS and CDR2 is YFSETQ. Losses at the gene ends were 4 bases for V and 1 base for J; bases not matched to a gene: 5. CDR3 length: 16 residues. The CDR3 nucleotides are TGCGCCAGCAGCCCGAGACTAGCGGGAGCCCAAGAGACCCAGTACTTC. Protein product: CASSPRLAGAQETQYF.

The V gene is TRBV10-1, the J gene TRBJ2-5; no firm D call. Trimming stripped 7 bases from V and 0 bases from J, with 0 bases between. From germline, CDR1 is WNHNN and CDR2 SYGVQD (reference sequence). This CDR3 is built from 10 residues. CDR3 sequence: CASNQETQYF. CDR3 coding DNA: TGCGCCAGCAACCAAGAGACCCAGTACTTC.

In this sample, this clonotype turned up many times. This chain uses TRBV7-8 with TRBJ2-1, with TRBD2 identical over 10 bases. The V segment lost 4 bases and the J segment 1 base; nucleotides outside the gene matches: 4. Germline V lookup: CDR1 SGHVS, CDR2 FQNEAQ. The CDR3 contains 16 residues. CDR3 nucleotides: TGTGCCAGCAGCTCATTAGCGGGAGGTTCCTACAATGAGCAGTTCTTC. Translated: CASSSLAGGSYNEQFF.

This clonotype was observed a few times. The chain recombines TRBV20-1 with TRBJ2-7; 9 bases map to TRBD1. V was clipped by 2 bases and J by 0 bases; unmatched bases: 5. Germline CDR1 and CDR2: DFQATT and SNEGSKA (reference sequence). This CDR3 has 15 amino acids. The CDR3 protein is CSARTGTGSSYEQYF. Here the CDR3 DNA reads TGCAGTGCTAGAACCGGGACAGGGAGCTCCTACGAGCAGTACTTC.

This clonotype has ten or more counts. This chain connects TRBV11-2 to TRBJ2-1; 13 bases align to TRBD2. With 5 bases clipped from V and 2 bases from J, the junction kept 6 bases outside the gene matches. There are 17 residues in the CDR3. Germline assignment: CDR1 SGHAT and CDR2 FQNNGV. CDR3 loop: CASSRLAGGGPYNEQFF. The DNA for the CDR3 is TGTGCCAGCAGCCGACTAGCGGGGGGCGGTCCCTACAATGAGCAGTTCTTC.

This clonotype was recorded a few times. J is TRBJ2-3 and V is TRBV6-2 or TRBV6-3; possibly TRBD1 for D (7 bases). The CDR3 is 14 amino acids. Germline values: CDR1 MNHEY, CDR2 SVGEGT. Trimming pared 10 bases from V and 3 bases from J, leaving 17 bases between. CDR3 region: CATKTTGTTDTQYF. CDR3 sequence (DNA): TGTGCCACTAAAACGACAGGGACTACAGATACGCAGTATTTT.

In its sample, this clonotype was seen many times. The rearrangement joins TRBV15 to TRBJ2-7; 8 positions match TRBD1. CDR1 and CDR2 (germline): LNHNV, YYDKDF (reference sequence). The junction had 13 bases not matched to a gene; V was cut back by 4 bases and J by 2 bases. CDR3 length: 17 amino acids. The CDR3 region has the DNA TGTGCCACCAGCACGGCCTCCGGACAGGGAATTCCCTACGAGCAGTACTTC. Translating it yields CATSTASGQGIPYEQYF.

This clonotype was seen more than once but under ten times. V gene TRBV6-5 combines with J gene TRBJ1-1; no clear D. The V gene's germline CDR1 is MNHEY and CDR2 SVGAGI. V gave up 7 bases and J gave up 1 base, with 7 bases separating them. The CDR3 consists of 12 residues. For the CDR3, the DNA is TGTGCCAGCAAGAGATGGAACACTGAAGCTTTCTTT. Translated, it gives CASKRWNTEAFF.

This clonotype was seen many times. The J gene is TRBJ1-5, the V gene TRBV12-3 or TRBV12-4, with no clear D. Trimming took 6 bases from V and 1 from J, leaving 19 bases between them. This CDR3 has 17 residues. The DNA of the CDR3 is TGTGCCAGCAGATTCTCCCTCGGACTGGGGAGCAATCAGCCCCAGCATTTT. As protein: CASRFSLGLGSNQPQHF.